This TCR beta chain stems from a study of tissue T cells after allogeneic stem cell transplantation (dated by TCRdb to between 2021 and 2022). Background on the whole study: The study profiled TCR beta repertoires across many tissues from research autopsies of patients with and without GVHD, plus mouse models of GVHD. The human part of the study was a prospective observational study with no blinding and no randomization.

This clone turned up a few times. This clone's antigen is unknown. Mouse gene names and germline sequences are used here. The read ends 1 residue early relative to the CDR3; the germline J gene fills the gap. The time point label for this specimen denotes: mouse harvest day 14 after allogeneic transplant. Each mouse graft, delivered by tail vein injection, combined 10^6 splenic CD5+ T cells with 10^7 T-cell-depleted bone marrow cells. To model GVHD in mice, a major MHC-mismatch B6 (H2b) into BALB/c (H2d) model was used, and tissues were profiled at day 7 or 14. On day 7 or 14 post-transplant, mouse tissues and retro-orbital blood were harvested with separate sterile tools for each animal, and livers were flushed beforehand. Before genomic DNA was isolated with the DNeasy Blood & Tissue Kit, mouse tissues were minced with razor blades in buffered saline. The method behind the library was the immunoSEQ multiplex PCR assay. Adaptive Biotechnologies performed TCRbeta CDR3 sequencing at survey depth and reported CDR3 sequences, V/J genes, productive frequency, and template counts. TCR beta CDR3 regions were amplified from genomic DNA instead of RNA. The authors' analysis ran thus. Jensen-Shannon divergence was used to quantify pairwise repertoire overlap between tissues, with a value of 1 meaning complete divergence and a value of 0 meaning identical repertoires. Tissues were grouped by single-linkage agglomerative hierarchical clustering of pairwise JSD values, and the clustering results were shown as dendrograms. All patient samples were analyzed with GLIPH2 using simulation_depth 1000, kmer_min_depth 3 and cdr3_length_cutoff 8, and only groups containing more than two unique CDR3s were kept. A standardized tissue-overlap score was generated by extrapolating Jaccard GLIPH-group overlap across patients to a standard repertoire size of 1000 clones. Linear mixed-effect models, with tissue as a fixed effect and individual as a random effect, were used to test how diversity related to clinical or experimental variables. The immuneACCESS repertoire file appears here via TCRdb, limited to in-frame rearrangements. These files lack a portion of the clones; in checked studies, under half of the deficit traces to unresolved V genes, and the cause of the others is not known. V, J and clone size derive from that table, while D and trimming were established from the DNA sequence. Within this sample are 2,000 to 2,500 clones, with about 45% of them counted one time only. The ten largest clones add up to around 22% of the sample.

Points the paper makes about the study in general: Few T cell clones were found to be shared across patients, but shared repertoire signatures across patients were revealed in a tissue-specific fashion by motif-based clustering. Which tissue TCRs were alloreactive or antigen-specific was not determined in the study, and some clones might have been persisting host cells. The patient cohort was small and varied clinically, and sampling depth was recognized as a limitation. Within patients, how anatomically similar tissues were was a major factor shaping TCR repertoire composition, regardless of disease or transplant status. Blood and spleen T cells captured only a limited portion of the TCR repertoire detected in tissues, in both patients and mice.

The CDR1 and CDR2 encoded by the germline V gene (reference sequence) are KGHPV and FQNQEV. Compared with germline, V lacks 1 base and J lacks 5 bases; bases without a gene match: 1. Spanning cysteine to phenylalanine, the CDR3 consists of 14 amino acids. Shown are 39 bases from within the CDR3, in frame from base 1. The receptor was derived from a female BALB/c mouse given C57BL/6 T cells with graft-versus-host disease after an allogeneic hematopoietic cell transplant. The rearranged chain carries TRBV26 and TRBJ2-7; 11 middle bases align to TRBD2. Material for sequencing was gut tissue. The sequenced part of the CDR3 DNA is TGTGCCAGCAGTCTGTACTGGGGGGGCGATGAACAGTAC. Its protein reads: CASSLYWGGDEQY. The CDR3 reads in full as CASSLYWGGDEQYF.